This T cell receptor (beta chain) came from a study of CD8 T cells in ankylosing spondylitis. Study-wide findings and caveats: A TCR beta motif made of 7 to 9 highly homologous variants seemed typical of ankylosing spondylitis blood. Clones tied to disease were said to be significantly enriched in matched ankylosing spondylitis synovial fluid.

This clonotype was found many times. What it binds is unknown. Germline values: CDR1 MNHNS, CDR2 SASEGT. The length of the CDR3 is 15 residues. V lost 6 bases to trimming and J lost 2 bases; unmatched junction nucleotides: 7. TCRdb reanalysed the 5' RACE reads using MiXCR and keeps one entry per CDR3 protein. The table has 200,000 to 300,000 distinct CDR3 sequences, about 9.1% seen once. Sequencing input: blood, either unsorted or a sorted T cell fraction (not recorded which). The chain is built from TRBV6-1 and TRBJ2-3; 8 nucleotides agree with TRBD2. The receptor comes from a male donor with ankylosing spondylitis or in good health (not recorded which). The CDR3 sequence: CASSPQAGDTDTQYF. CDR3 DNA: TGTGCCAGCAGCCCCCAAGCGGGAGACACAGATACGCAGTATTTT.